This T cell receptor beta chain was identified in a study of blood T cell repertoires in COVID-19. Authors' data handling: Amplification of reference gene primers provided the estimated nucleated cell counts. The repertoire was sequenced with immunoSEQ multiplex PCR; TCRdb's copy has only in-frame clones and lacks some. V and J calls and clone size are given by that table; D and trimming were obtained from the DNA. The sample shows a few hundred thousand clones, approximately 90% of them seen only once. Trimming cost V 4 bases and J 7 bases; bases outside gene matches: 6. Germline CDR1 reads LGHDT; CDR2 reads YNNKEL (reference sequence). The CDR3 is made up of 14 amino acids.

The rearrangement joins TRBV3-1 (or the pseudogene TRBV3-2) to TRBJ2-3, with 9 bases identical to TRBD2. Sequences were obtained from peripheral blood. This receptor was obtained from a woman in her sixties or seventies with acute or convalescent COVID-19. CDR3 protein: CASSPSGRTNTQYF. As DNA, the CDR3 is TGTGCCAGCAGCCCAAGCGGGAGGACGAATACGCAGTATTTT.